A single sample is the source of the 9 T cell receptor beta chains below, sequenced in a study of blood T cell repertoires in COVID-19. Libraries were prepared by immunoSEQ multiplex PCR; TCRdb keeps only in-frame clonotypes and omits some of them. Here the sample spans approximately 50,000 clones, around 80% being singletons. Sample: peripheral blood. The receptors here all came from an elderly woman with COVID-19, enrolled during active disease.

The genes are TRBV7-6 and TRBJ2-3, with 9 bases fitting TRBD2. CDR3 length: 17 residues. V dropped 1 base and J dropped 0; count of bases not matched to a gene: 5. From germline, CDR1 is SGHVS and CDR2 FNYEAQ. CDR3 amino acids: CASSLGFSGSSTDTQYF. DNA for the CDR3: TGTGCCAGCAGCTTAGGGTTTAGCGGGAGTAGCACAGATACGCAGTATTTT.

This sequence joins TRBV2 and TRBJ2-7; the match to TRBD2 covers 8 bases. The CDR3 has 17 amino acids. Per the germline V gene, CDR1 is SNHLY and CDR2 is FYNNEI. With V trimmed by 3 bases and J by 7 bases, 17 bases remained unmatched. The CDR3 region is CASSDPPGRGAGMEQYF. The CDR3 bases are TGTGCCAGCAGTGATCCTCCGGGGCGGGGGGCCGGAATGGAGCAGTACTTC.

The chain recombines TRBV30 with TRBJ2-7; 8 nucleotides align to TRBD2. CDR1 and CDR2 (germline): GTSNPN, SVGIG (reference sequence). The CDR3 covers 13 residues. V lost 2 bases to trimming and J lost 3 bases; unmatched junction nucleotides: 3. CDR3 sequence: CAWSLSGSYEQYF. DNA of the CDR3: TGTGCCTGGAGTCTCAGCGGGAGCTACGAGCAGTACTTC.

The chain links TRBV6-1 to TRBJ1-3; no reliable D call. Germline loops: CDR1 MNHNS, CDR2 SASEGT. Trimming shortened V by 3 bases and J by 0 bases, and 9 bases separated the two germline ends. CDR3 length equals 15 residues. The CDR3 protein is CASSDETTSGNTIYF. For the CDR3, the DNA is TGTGCCAGCAGTGATGAGACAACCTCTGGAAACACCATATATTTT.

V gene TRBV3-1 (or the pseudogene TRBV3-2) combines with J gene TRBJ2-2; 7 bases are shared with TRBD1. The CDR3 extends over 17 amino acids. With 5 bases clipped from V and 5 bases from J, the junction kept 14 bases outside the gene matches. CDR1 is LGHDT, CDR2 YNNKEL, per germline (reference sequence). The CDR3 sequence: CASSDSYRDSGTGELFF. Here the CDR3 DNA reads TGTGCCAGCAGCGACTCTTACCGGGACAGTGGTACCGGGGAGCTGTTTTTT.

This CDR3 reads CASTPTGRGNTIYF. The CDR3 coding sequence is TGTGCCAGCACTCCGACAGGGCGTGGAAACACCATATATTTT. The chain combines TRBV6-5 with TRBJ1-3; TRBD1 matches 7 bases. Germline V gives CDR1 MNHEY, CDR2 SVGAGI. This CDR3 has 14 amino acids. After removal of 7 bases from V and 3 bases from J, the junction contained 6 bases not matched to a gene.

This clone turned up a few times. This chain links TRBV19 with TRBJ1-6; weak D call: TRBD1 (5 bases). Germline V CDR1 and CDR2: LNHDA, SQIVND (reference sequence). V dropped 5 bases and J dropped 9 bases, with 11 bases sitting between them. The CDR3 runs 13 residues. CDR3 loop: CASSLGAGSPLHF. The CDR3 DNA follows: TGTGCCAGTAGTCTAGGGGCCGGTTCACCCCTCCACTTT.

The chain carries TRBV19 and TRBJ1-1, with D hard to call. The V end was cut by 5 bases, the J end by 1 base, with 14 bases between. CDR3 length: 15 residues. CDR1 is LNHDA and CDR2 is SQIVND in the germline V gene (reference sequence). CDR3 sequence: CASSARQEGNTEAFF. In nucleotides, the CDR3 is TGTGCCAGTAGTGCCAGACAAGAGGGGAACACTGAAGCTTTCTTT.

This chain links TRBV5-4 with TRBJ2-1; 8 nucleotides line up with TRBD2. CDR1 and CDR2 (germline): SGHNT, YYREEE (reference sequence). After removal of 4 bases from V and 8 bases from J, the junction contained 14 bases not matched to a gene. The CDR3 runs 16 residues. The CDR3 reads CASSPRPSGSVDEQFF. CDR3 nucleotides: TGTGCCAGCAGCCCCCGGCCCAGCGGGAGTGTCGATGAGCAGTTCTTC.